The entry below describes one TCR beta chain. The target antigen is unknown. This entry is derived from a study of cytomegalovirus exposure and HLA in healthy donors. Looking at the study overall: Among approximately 390 genotyped donors, around 80% fell in the Caucasian-associated ancestry cluster.

The junction had 14 bases not matched to a gene; V was cut back by 3 bases and J by 6 bases. Per the germline V gene, CDR1 is MDHEN and CDR2 is SYDVKM. The CDR3 runs 17 residues. Study-level findings and limits: TCR beta chains numbering 164 were designated cytomegalovirus-associated. Reports indicated that the classifier achieved high specificity and sensitivity in diagnosing cytomegalovirus status. Common viral pathogens seemed to be connected with several of the most significant clusters, according to a later analysis.

PCR amplification relied on 60 Vbeta primers (plus 13 Jbeta primers). The assay was immunoSEQ multiplex PCR, and TCRdb's table has in-frame clones only and misses some. The data contain about 140,000 clones, over 75% of them seen just once; the ten biggest clones take up 0.45% to 0.55%. The sequence was collected from a woman in her thirties or forties in good health and CMV-seronegative. Sequencing was carried out using PBMCs. V usage is TRBV28 and J usage is TRBJ2-3; 8 nucleotides align to TRBD1. The CDR3 DNA reads TGTGCCAGCAGTTTGGGGAGGACAGGGACCGGAATTGATACGCAGTATTTT. Amino acids: CASSLGRTGTGIDTQYF. Based on the CDR3 plus reference TRBV28 and TRBJ2-3, the full variable domain is DVKVTQSSRYLVKRTGEKVFLECVQDMDHENMFWYRQDPGLGLRLIYFSYDVKMKEKGDIPEGYSVSREKKERFSLILESASTNQTSMYLCASSLGRTGTGIDTQYFGPGTRLTVL.